This T cell receptor beta chain stems from a study of Graves' ophthalmopathy and Graves' hyperthyroidism. Using RNA transcripts, the TCR beta CDR3 regions were amplified. RT-PCR with HTBI primers came first, then second-round multiplex PCR. Via MiXCR, TCRdb re-called the multiplex PCR reads, giving one row per CDR3 protein. The data show 200,000 to 250,000 distinct CDR3 sequences, with roughly 21% seen just once and roughly 40% held by the top ten. This clonotype was seen repeatedly, ten times or more. Antigen specificity is unknown. The PBMCs had their origin in 7.5 to 10 ml of fresh peripheral blood. General observations from the study: Ophthalmopathy was separated from stable hyperthyroidism by a 13-signature model with around 88% sensitivity and 81.08% specificity. Most thyroid clonotypes expanded beyond 0.001 frequency were also found in blood.

V dropped 5 bases and J dropped 3 bases, with 19 bases sitting between them. There are 15 residues in the CDR3. From germline, CDR1 is DFQATT and CDR2 SNEGSKA (reference sequence). Sequenced sample: peripheral blood. The clonotype originates from a woman aged 50 to 60 with Graves' ophthalmopathy. V is TRBV20-1 and J is TRBJ1-2; the D is unclear. The CDR3 protein is CSASPPGANYYGYTF. CDR3 sequence (DNA): TGCAGTGCTTCCCCCCCGGGAGCGAACTACTATGGCTACACCTTC.